The 5 T cell receptor beta chains below all came from one sample that was sequenced in a study of OX40 agonist ivuxolimab in advanced cancers. Measured with immunoSEQ multiplex PCR; TCRdb has only the in-frame clones, and not every one. There are fewer than 70,000 clones in the sample; 70% to 85% occur only once, and 5.5% to 7% lies in the top ten. Sequencing was performed on CD4+ or CD8+ T cells sorted from blood, taken in a trial of the OX40 agonist ivuxolimab. The receptors come from an adult with an advanced solid tumor such as melanoma, head and neck, liver or kidney cancer.

The chain has TRBV21-1 and TRBJ2-7; the table's D call TRBD2 went unverified against the DNA. TRBV21-1 is deemed a pseudogene. This CDR3 is built from 15 residues. The CDR3 DNA is TGTGCCAGCAGCAAAGGGCGGCGGGAAGACTACGAGCAGTACTTC. Translation: CASSKGRREDYEQYF.

This rearrangement joins TRBV7-9 to TRBJ2-3; D unresolved. Germline V gene sequence: CDR1 SEHNR, CDR2 FQNEAQ (reference sequence). The V gene lost 5 bases and the J gene lost 6 bases, with 9 bases spanning the gap. The CDR3 loop spans 12 amino acids. The CDR3 is CASSALLDTQYF. The CDR3 nucleotides read TGTGCCAGCAGCGCCCTTCTGGATACGCAGTATTTT.

V and J are TRBV29-1 and TRBJ2-7; D not certain. V was shortened by 2 bases and J by 2 bases, with 4 bases between the two germline ends. From germline, CDR1 is SQVTM and CDR2 ANQGSEA. This CDR3 spans 11 amino acids. Written as DNA, the CDR3 is TGCAGCGTTGAATCCACCTACGAGCAGTACTTC. Translated: CSVESTYEQYF.

The J gene is TRBJ2-3, the V gene TRBV5-1, with 7 bases aligning to TRBD1. This CDR3 contains 15 residues. Germline V gives CDR1 SGHRS, CDR2 YFSETQ. J was trimmed by 3 bases and V by 1 base; bases with no gene match: 5. CDR3 in amino acids: CASSLWQGETDTQYF. DNA of the CDR3: TGCGCCAGCAGCTTGTGGCAGGGGGAAACAGATACGCAGTATTTT.

J is TRBJ1-1 and V is TRBV21-1. TRBV21-1 is a listed pseudogene. This CDR3 is built from 16 residues. The CDR3 loop reads CASSKTIGTVPAEAFF. CDR3 bases: TGTGCCAGCAGCAAAACTATAGGAACGGTCCCTGCTGAAGCTTTCTTT.